A single sample is the source of the 2 T cell receptor beta chains below, sequenced in a study of CD8+ T cells in alopecia areata. Specified treatment: oral pan-JAK inhibitor, 5-10 mg twice daily. It was cDNA, reverse transcribed from extracted RNA, that served as the sequencing template. Some clones are missing from TCRdb's copy, which holds only in-frame ones; the method was immunoSEQ multiplex PCR. Of tens of thousands of clones in the sample, over 25% are singletons; the top ten hold approximately 15%. The specimen comprised CD8+ T cells sorted from blood, sampled at week 4, from a patient treated with tofacitinib. The receptors originated from a human donor with alopecia areata.

The gene calls are TRBV29-1 and TRBJ2-3; perhaps D is TRBD1 or TRBD2 (5 bases each). The CDR3 extends over 14 amino acids. Germline CDR1 reads SQVTM; CDR2 reads ANQGSEA. V shed 8 bases and J shed 3 bases, with 18 bases lying between them. The CDR3 nucleotides are TGCAGCTACTCGGGACCACTGGCTACAGATACGCAGTATTTT. It is translated as CSYSGPLATDTQYF.

The rearrangement uses TRBV11-2 and TRBJ2-7; D unresolved. V was pared by 6 bases and J by 2 bases, with 14 bases between. The length of the CDR3 is 14 residues. The germline CDR1 and CDR2 sequences are SGHAT and FQNNGV. The chain's CDR3 is CASRSAAAPYEQYF. The DNA of the CDR3 is TGTGCCAGCAGATCAGCAGCTGCCCCCTACGAGCAGTACTTC. The full variable domain, in which reference TRBV11-2 and TRBJ2-7 provide the parts outside the CDR3, is EAGVAQSPRYKIIEKRQSVAFWCNPISGHATLYWYQQILGQGPKLLIQFQNNGVVDDSQLPKDRFSAERLKGVDSTLKIQPAKLEDSAVYLCASRSAAAPYEQYFGPGTRLTVT.